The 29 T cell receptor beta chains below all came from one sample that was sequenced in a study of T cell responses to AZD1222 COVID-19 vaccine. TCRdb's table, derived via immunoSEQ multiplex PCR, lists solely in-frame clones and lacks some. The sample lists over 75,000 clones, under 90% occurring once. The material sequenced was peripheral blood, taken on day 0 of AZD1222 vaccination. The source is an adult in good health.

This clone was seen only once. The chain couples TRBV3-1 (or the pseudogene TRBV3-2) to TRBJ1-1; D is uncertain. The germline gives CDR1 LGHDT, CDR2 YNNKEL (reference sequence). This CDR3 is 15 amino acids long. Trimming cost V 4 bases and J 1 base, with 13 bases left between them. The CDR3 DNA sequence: TGTGCCAGCAGCCTAGCCGATACGGGGAACACTGAAGCTTTCTTT. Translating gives CASSLADTGNTEAFF.

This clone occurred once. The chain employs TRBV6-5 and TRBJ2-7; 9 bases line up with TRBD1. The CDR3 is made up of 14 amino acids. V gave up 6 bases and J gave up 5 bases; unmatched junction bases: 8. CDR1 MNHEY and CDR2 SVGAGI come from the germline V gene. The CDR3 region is CASSRDRVTNEQYF. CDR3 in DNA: TGTGCCAGCAGCCGGGACAGGGTGACCAACGAGCAGTACTTC.

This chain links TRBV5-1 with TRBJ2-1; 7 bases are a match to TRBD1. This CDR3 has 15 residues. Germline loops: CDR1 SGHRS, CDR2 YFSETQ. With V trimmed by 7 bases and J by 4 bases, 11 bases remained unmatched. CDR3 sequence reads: CASCPGTDPYNEQFF. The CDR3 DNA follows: TGCGCCAGCTGTCCCGGGACAGACCCATACAATGAGCAGTTCTTC.

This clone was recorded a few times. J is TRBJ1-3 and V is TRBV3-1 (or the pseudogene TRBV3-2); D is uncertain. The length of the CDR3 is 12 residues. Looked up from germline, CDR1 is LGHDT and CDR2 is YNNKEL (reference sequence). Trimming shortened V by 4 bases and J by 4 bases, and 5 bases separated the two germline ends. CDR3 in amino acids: CASSPAGNTIYF. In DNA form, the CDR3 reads TGTGCCAGCAGCCCGGCCGGAAACACCATATATTTT.

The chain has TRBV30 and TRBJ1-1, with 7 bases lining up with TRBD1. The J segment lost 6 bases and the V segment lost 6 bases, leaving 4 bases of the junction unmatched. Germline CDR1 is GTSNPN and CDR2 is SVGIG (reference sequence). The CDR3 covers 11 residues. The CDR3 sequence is CACRDRAEAFF. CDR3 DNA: TGTGCCTGCCGGGACAGAGCTGAAGCTTTCTTT.

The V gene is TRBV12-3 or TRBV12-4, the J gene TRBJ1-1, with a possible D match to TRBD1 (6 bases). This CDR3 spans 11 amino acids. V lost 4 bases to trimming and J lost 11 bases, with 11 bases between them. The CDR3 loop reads CASSSRGHAFF. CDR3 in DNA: TGTGCCAGCAGTTCAAGGGGACATGCTTTCTTT.

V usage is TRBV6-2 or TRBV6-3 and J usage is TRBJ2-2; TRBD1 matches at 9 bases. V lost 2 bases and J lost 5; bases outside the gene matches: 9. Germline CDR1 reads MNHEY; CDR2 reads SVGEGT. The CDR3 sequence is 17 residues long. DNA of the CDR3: TGTGCCAGCAGTTACGGGTCCGGGACAGGGCGGACCGGGGAGCTGTTTTTT. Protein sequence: CASSYGSGTGRTGELFF.

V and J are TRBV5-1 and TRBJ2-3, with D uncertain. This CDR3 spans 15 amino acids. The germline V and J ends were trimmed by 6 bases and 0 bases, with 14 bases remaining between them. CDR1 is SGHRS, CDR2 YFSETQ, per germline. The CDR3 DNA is TGCGCCAGCAAAAAGTCGGGTTCTAGCACAGATACGCAGTATTTT. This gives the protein CASKKSGSSTDTQYF.

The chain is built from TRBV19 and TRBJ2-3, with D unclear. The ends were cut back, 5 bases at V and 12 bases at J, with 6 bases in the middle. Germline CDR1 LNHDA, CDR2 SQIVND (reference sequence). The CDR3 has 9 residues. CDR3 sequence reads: CASSPLQYF. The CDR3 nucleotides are TGTGCCAGTAGTCCCCTTCAGTATTTT.

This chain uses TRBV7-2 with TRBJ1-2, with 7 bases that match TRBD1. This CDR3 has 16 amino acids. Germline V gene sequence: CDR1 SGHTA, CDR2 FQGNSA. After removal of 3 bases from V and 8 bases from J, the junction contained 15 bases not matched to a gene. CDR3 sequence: CASSFSRSDRAGGYTF. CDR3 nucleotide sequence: TGTGCCAGCAGCTTCTCCCGCAGCGACAGGGCTGGCGGCTACACCTTC.

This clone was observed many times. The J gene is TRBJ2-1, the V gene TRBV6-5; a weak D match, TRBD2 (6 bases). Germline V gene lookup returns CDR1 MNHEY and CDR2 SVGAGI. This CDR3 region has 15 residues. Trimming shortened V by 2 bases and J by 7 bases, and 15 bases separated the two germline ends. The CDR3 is CASSYPRGGSNEQFF. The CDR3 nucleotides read TGTGCCAGCAGTTACCCCCGTGGGGGGTCGAATGAGCAGTTCTTC.

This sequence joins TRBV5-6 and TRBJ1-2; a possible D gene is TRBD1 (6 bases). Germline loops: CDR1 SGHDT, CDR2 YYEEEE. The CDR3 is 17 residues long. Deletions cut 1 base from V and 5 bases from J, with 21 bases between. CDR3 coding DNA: TGTGCCAGCAGCTTGTTTGTCGGGCAGGGGAGTGATTATGGCTACACCTTC. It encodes CASSLFVGQGSDYGYTF.

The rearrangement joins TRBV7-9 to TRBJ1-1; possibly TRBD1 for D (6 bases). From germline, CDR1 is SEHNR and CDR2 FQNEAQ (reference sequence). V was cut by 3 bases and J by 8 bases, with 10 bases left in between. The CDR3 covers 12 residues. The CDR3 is CASSFTGIEAFF. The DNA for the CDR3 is TGTGCCAGCAGCTTTACAGGGATAGAAGCTTTCTTT.

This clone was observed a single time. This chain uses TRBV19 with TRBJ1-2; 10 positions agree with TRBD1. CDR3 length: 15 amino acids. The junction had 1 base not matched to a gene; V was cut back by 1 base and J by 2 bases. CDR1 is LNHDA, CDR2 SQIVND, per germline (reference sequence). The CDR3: CASSIAGQGNYGYTF. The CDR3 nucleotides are TGTGCCAGTAGTATAGCGGGACAGGGGAACTATGGCTACACCTTC.

CDR3 nucleotide sequence: TGTGCCAGCGCCGGGAGGTTGGGGGCCACTGAAGCTTTCTTT. This codes for CASAGRLGATEAFF. The chain has TRBV7-2 and TRBJ1-1, with a weak D call TRBD1 (6 bases). Trimming shortened V by 8 bases and J by 4 bases, and 17 bases separated the two germline ends. Germline lookup yields CDR1 SGHTA and CDR2 FQGNSA. This CDR3 is built from 14 residues.

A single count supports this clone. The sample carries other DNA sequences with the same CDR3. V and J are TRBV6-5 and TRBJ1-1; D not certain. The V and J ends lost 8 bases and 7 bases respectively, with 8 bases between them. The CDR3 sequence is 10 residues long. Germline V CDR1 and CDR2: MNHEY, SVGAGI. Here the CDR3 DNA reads TGTGCCAGCGGCCCCAATGAAGCTTTCTTT. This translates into CASGPNEAFF.

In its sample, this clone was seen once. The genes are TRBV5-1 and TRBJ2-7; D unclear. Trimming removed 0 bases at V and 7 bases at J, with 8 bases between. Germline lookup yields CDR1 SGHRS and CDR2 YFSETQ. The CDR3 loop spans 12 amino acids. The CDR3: CASSLDGGEQYF. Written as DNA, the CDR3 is TGCGCCAGCAGCTTGGATGGTGGGGAGCAGTACTTC.

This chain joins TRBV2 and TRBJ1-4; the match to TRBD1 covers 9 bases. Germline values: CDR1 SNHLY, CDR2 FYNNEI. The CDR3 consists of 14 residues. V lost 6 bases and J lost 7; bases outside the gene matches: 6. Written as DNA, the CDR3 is TGTGCCAGCAGGGGACAGGGTGAAGGTGAAAAACTGTTTTTT. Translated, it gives CASRGQGEGEKLFF.

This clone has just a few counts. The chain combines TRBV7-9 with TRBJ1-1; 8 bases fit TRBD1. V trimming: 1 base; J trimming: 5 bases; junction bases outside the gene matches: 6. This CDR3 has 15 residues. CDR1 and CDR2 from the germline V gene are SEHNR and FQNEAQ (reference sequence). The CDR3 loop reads CASSLVQGAGTEAFF. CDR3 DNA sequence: TGTGCCAGCAGCTTAGTTCAGGGGGCGGGAACTGAAGCTTTCTTT.

CDR3 nucleotides: TGTGCCATCAGTGCAGCGGACACCATATATTTT. It codes for CAISAADTIYF. This rearrangement joins TRBV10-3 to TRBJ1-3; D is ambiguous. This CDR3 spans 11 amino acids. Germline V CDR1 and CDR2: ENHRY, SYGVKD. V lost 4 bases, J lost 8 bases, and 6 bases lay in between.

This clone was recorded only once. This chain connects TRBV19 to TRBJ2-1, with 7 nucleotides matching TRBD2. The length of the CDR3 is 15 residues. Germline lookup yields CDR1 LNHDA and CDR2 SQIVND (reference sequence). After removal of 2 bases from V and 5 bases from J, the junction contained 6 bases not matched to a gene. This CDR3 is CASSISASGNNEQFF. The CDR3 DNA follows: TGTGCCAGTAGTATATCGGCTAGCGGCAACAATGAGCAGTTCTTC.

DNA of the CDR3: TGTGCCAGCAGTTTCGTCTACGAGCAGTACTTC. Protein product: CASSFVYEQYF. This chain links TRBV6-2 or TRBV6-3 with TRBJ2-7; D is ambiguous. Germline CDR1 is MNHEY and CDR2 is SVGEGT. This CDR3 has 11 amino acids. V was pared by 4 bases and J by 3 bases, with 4 bases between.

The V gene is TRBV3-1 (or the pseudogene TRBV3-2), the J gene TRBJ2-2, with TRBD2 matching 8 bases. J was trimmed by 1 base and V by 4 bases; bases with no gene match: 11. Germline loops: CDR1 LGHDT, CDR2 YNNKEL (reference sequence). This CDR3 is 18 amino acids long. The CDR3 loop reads CASSRRRGGGLNTGELFF. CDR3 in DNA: TGTGCCAGCAGCCGCCGCCGGGGCGGGGGGTTGAACACCGGGGAGCTGTTTTTT.

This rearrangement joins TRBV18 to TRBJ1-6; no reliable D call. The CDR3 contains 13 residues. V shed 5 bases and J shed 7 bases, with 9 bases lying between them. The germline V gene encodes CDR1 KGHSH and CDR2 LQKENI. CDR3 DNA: TGTGCCAGCTCAGCCGAGCCAAATTCACCCCTCCACTTT. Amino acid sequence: CASSAEPNSPLHF. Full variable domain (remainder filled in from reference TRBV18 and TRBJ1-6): NAGVMQNPRHLVRRRGQEARLRCSPMKGHSHVYWYRQLPEEGLKFMVYLQKENIIDESGMPKERFSAEFPKEGPSILRIQQVVRGDSAAYFCASSAEPNSPLHFGNGTRLTVT.

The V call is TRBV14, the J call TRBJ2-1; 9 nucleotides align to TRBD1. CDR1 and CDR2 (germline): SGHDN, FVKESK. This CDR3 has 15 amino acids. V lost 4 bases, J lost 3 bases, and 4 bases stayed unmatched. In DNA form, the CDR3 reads TGTGCCAGCAGCCCCGGACAGGGGATCTACAATGAGCAGTTCTTC. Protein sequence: CASSPGQGIYNEQFF.

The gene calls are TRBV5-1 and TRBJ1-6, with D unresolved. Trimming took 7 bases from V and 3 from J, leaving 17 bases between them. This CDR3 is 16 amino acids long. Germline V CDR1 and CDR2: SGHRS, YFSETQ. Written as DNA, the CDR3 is TGCGCCAGCCGTGTCGGGGAACCTTACTATAATTCACCCCTCCACTTT. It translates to CASRVGEPYYNSPLHF.

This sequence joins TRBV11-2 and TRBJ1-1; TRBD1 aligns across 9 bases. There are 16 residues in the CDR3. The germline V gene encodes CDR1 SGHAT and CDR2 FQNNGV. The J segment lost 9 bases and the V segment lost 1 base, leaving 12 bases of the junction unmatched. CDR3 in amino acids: CASSLGSGTGTEKAFF. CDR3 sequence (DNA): TGTGCCAGCAGCTTAGGATCCGGGACAGGGACGGAGAAAGCTTTCTTT.

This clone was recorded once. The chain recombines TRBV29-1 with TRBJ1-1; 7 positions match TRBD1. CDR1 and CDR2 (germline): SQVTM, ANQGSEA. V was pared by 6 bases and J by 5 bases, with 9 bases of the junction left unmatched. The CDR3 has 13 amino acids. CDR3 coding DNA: TGCAGCGTGCACACAGGGGAGGGGACTGAAGCTTTCTTT. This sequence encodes CSVHTGEGTEAFF. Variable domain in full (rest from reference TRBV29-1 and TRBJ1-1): SAVISQKPSRDICQRGTSLTIQCQVDSQVTMMFWYRQQPGQSLTLIATANQGSEATYESGFVIDKFPISRPNLTFSTLTVSNMSPEDSSIYLCSVHTGEGTEAFFGQGTRLTVV.

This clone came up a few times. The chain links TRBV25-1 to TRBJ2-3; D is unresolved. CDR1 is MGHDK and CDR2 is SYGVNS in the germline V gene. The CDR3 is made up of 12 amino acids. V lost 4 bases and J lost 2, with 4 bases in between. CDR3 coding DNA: TGTGCCAGCAGTGCCACCACAGATACGCAGTATTTT. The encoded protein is CASSATTDTQYF.